These 27 T cell receptor beta chains came from one sample sequenced in a study of cytomegalovirus exposure and HLA in healthy donors. PCR used 60 Vbeta primers and 13 Jbeta primers. Measured with immunoSEQ multiplex PCR; TCRdb has only the in-frame clones, and not every one. The table records about 190,000 clones, 75% to 90% of them present only once. The specimen sequenced was PBMCs. The receptor set was obtained from a boy between 2 and 15 years old in good health and CMV-seronegative.

The chain uses TRBV2 and TRBJ2-1, with D perhaps matching TRBD2 (5 bases). Per the germline V gene, CDR1 is SNHLY and CDR2 is FYNNEI. Trimming removed 3 bases from V and 7 bases from J, with 7 bases in between. This CDR3 contains 12 residues. The CDR3 loop is CASSDRGNEQFF. CDR3 DNA: TGTGCCAGCAGTGACCGAGGGAATGAGCAGTTCTTC. Full variable domain (outside the CDR3, taken from reference TRBV2 and TRBJ2-1): EPEVTQTPSHQVTQMGQEVILRCVPISNHLYFYWYRQILGQKVEFLVSFYNNEISEKSEIFDDQFSVERPDGSNFTLKIRSTKLEDSAMYFCASSDRGNEQFFGPGTRLTVL.

CDR3 region: CASSPPFSEDYGYTF. The CDR3 DNA reads TGTGCCAGCTCACCACCATTCAGTGAAGACTATGGCTACACCTTC. This sequence joins TRBV18 and TRBJ1-2; D unclear. With 0 bases removed from V and 3 bases from J, the gap between germline ends came to 11 bases. The CDR3 has 15 amino acids. In germline, CDR1 is KGHSH, CDR2 LQKENI. Using reference TRBV18 and TRBJ1-2 for the parts outside the CDR3, the full variable domain is NAGVMQNPRHLVRRRGQEARLRCSPMKGHSHVYWYRQLPEEGLKFMVYLQKENIIDESGMPKERFSAEFPKEGPSILRIQQVVRGDSAAYFCASSPPFSEDYGYTFGSGTRLTVV.

The chain links TRBV7-2 to TRBJ1-6, with no clear D. Trimming cost V 2 bases and J 6 bases, with 5 bases left between them. Germline V CDR1 and CDR2: SGHTA, FQGNSA. The CDR3 extends over 13 amino acids. For the CDR3, the DNA is TGTGCCAGCAGCTTACGTCGTAATTCACCCCTCCACTTT. Amino acid sequence: CASSLRRNSPLHF.

A remark on this clone: Sequence at one end of the junction differs from germline and may be a read error. The J gene is TRBJ2-2, the V gene TRBV7-9, with TRBD2 matching 7 bases. This CDR3 contains 16 residues. The germline gives CDR1 SEHNR, CDR2 FQNEAQ (reference sequence). CDR3 residues: CAGRGFTSVGTGELFF. The CDR3 nucleotides read TGTGCCGGCAGAGGTTTTACTAGCGTTGGGACCGGGGAGCTGTTTTTT.

Of note for this clone: Other DNA sequences from this sample encode an identical CDR3 as well. This chain connects TRBV6-5 to TRBJ1-6, with 11 positions matching TRBD1. The junction had 5 bases not matched to a gene; V was cut back by 6 bases and J by 7 bases. The germline gives CDR1 MNHEY, CDR2 SVGAGI. There are 15 residues in the CDR3. CDR3 sequence: CASSGQGAVNSPLHF. CDR3 nucleotide sequence: TGTGCCAGCAGCGGACAGGGGGCAGTCAATTCACCCCTCCACTTT.

As regards this clone: A read error may produce the germline difference seen at one junction end. The V gene is TRBV7-9, the J gene TRBJ2-1; TRBD2 agrees at 9 bases. CDR1 is SEHNR and CDR2 is FQNEAQ in the germline V gene (reference sequence). This CDR3 is built from 15 residues. Written as DNA, the CDR3 is TGTTCCAGCAGCCCCCAGGGGCGGGAGGGCGATGAGCAGTTCTTC. This codes for CSSSPQGREGDEQFF.

This clone has a single count. The chain has TRBV7-3 and TRBJ2-5; weak D call: TRBD2 (6 bases). CDR1 and CDR2 from the germline V gene are SGHTA and FQGTGA. V dropped 1 base and J dropped 3 bases, with 9 bases sitting between them. This CDR3 comprises 14 residues. The CDR3 nucleotides read TGTGCCAGCAGCTTAAGGGCGGGGAAAGAGACCCAGTACTTC. As protein: CASSLRAGKETQYF.

The rearrangement links TRBV28 to TRBJ2-7; the match to TRBD2 covers 7 bases. There are 13 residues in the CDR3. The germline V gene has CDR1 MDHEN and CDR2 SYDVKM. The J segment lost 4 bases and the V segment lost 6 bases, leaving 6 bases of the junction unmatched. CDR3: CASSSGGVYEQYF. The CDR3 nucleotides are TGTGCCAGCAGCTCGGGAGGTGTTTACGAGCAGTACTTC.

The chain couples TRBV2 to TRBJ1-1; D is perhaps TRBD1 (6 bases). CDR3 size: 15 residues. Looked up from germline, CDR1 is SNHLY and CDR2 is FYNNEI. Trimming stripped 6 bases from V and 1 base from J, with 15 bases between. CDR3 in amino acids: CASRGQGGGNTEAFF. The CDR3 DNA reads TGTGCCAGCAGGGGACAAGGTGGAGGGAACACTGAAGCTTTCTTT. The full variable domain, its missing parts supplied by reference TRBV2 and TRBJ1-1, is EPEVTQTPSHQVTQMGQEVILRCVPISNHLYFYWYRQILGQKVEFLVSFYNNEISEKSEIFDDQFSVERPDGSNFTLKIRSTKLEDSAMYFCASRGQGGGNTEAFFGQGTRLTVV.

This clone showed up just a few times. This sequence joins TRBV28 and TRBJ2-7, with D tentatively TRBD2 (6 bases). Per germline, CDR1 MDHEN and CDR2 SYDVKM. V gave up 7 bases and J gave up 4 bases, with 14 bases separating them. The CDR3 runs 13 residues. CDR3 residues: CASIPAGRYEQYF. CDR3 bases: TGTGCCAGCATTCCGGCAGGGAGGTACGAGCAGTACTTC.

The table lists this clone with a count of one. This chain joins TRBV27 and TRBJ2-3; 10 bases line up with TRBD2. The trim removed 6 bases at V and 1 base at J, leaving 4 bases unmatched. Germline CDR1 reads MNHEY; CDR2 reads SMNVEV (reference sequence). This CDR3 region has 15 residues. DNA for the CDR3: TGTGCCAGCAGCCATACTAGCGGGGGCACAGATACGCAGTATTTT. It yields the protein CASSHTSGGTDTQYF.

The chain carries TRBV9 and TRBJ2-7; the match to TRBD2 covers 8 bases. Germline CDR1 reads SGDLS; CDR2 reads YYNGEE. Trimming took 3 bases from V and 3 from J; bases not matched to a gene: 5. The CDR3 has 14 residues. CDR3 loop: CASSASGSDYEQYF. The CDR3, as DNA: TGTGCCAGCAGCGCAAGCGGGAGCGACTACGAGCAGTACTTC.

This clone was observed a few times. The chain has TRBV29-1 and TRBJ2-2, with 8 positions matching TRBD1. After removal of 5 bases from V and 4 bases from J, the junction contained 3 bases not matched to a gene. The CDR3 has 13 residues. The germline CDR1 and CDR2 sequences are SQVTM and ANQGSEA. CDR3 sequence (DNA): TGCAGCGTTTCCACAGGGGGCACCGGGGAGCTGTTTTTT. It is translated as CSVSTGGTGELFF.

The chain carries TRBV30 and TRBJ2-7; D is perhaps TRBD1 (5 bases). In germline, CDR1 is GTSNPN, CDR2 SVGIG (reference sequence). The CDR3 is made up of 14 amino acids. Trimming left V 3 bases short and J 1 base short, with 13 bases between. In nucleotides, the CDR3 is TGTGCCTGGAGGAGTGGTCAGGGTTCCTACGAGCAGTACTTC. Its translation is CAWRSGQGSYEQYF.

The chain joins TRBV6-5 to TRBJ2-2; 7 bases map to TRBD1. CDR1 is MNHEY, CDR2 SVGAGI, per germline. V lost 7 bases, J lost 0 bases, and 2 bases stayed unmatched. The CDR3 length is 14 residues. CDR3 sequence (DNA): TGTGCCAGCACCCAGGGGGCGAACACCGGGGAGCTGTTTTTT. Its protein product is CASTQGANTGELFF.

This clone appeared once. The chain couples TRBV12-2 to TRBJ2-6; the table's D call of TRBD1 was not tested on the DNA. TRBV12-2 constitutes a pseudogene. The CDR3 consists of 18 residues. CDR3 sequence (DNA): TGTGCAAGTCGCTTAATCGACAAGGTAAGCTCTGGGGCCAACGTCCTGACTTTC. Protein sequence: CASRLIDKVSSGANVLTF.

The chain joins TRBV7-2 to TRBJ2-6; no definite D call. Germline CDR1 and CDR2: SGHTA and FQGNSA. This CDR3 has 18 amino acids. Trimming cost V 0 bases and J 4 bases, with 16 bases left between them. CDR3 DNA: TGTGCCAGCAGCTTAGCCCCGCGGAAAGCGCGGGGGGCCAACGTCCTGACTTTC. This sequence encodes CASSLAPRKARGANVLTF. Full variable domain (missing parts from reference TRBV7-2 and TRBJ2-6): GAGVSQSPSNKVTEKGKDVELRCDPISGHTALYWYRQSLGQGLEFLIYFQGNSAPDKSGLPSDRFSAERTGGSVSTLTIQRTQQEDSAVYLCASSLAPRKARGANVLTFGAGSRLTVL.

The chain is built from TRBV6-1 and TRBJ2-5; maybe TRBD1 (6 bases). V was cut by 7 bases and J by 5 bases, with 17 bases left in between. CDR3 size: 14 residues. CDR1 is MNHNS and CDR2 is SASEGT in the germline V gene. The CDR3 is CASMVRGIHETQYF. The DNA for the CDR3 is TGTGCCAGCATGGTCAGGGGCATTCACGAGACCCAGTACTTC.

The CDR3 spells CACGGWGNQPQHF. Here the CDR3 DNA reads TGTGCCTGCGGGGGGTGGGGCAATCAGCCCCAGCATTTT. The chain is built from TRBV27 and TRBJ1-5; D perhaps matches TRBD1 (5 bases). The CDR3 is made up of 13 amino acids. CDR1 is MNHEY, CDR2 SMNVEV, per germline (reference sequence). Trimming took off 11 bases at V and 2 bases at J, with 13 bases between the two ends.

The chain links TRBV6-6 to TRBJ1-1, with a tentative D call TRBD1 (5 bases). V gave up 2 bases and J gave up 1 base, with 11 bases separating them. The CDR3 runs 15 residues. Germline assignment: CDR1 MNHNY and CDR2 SVGAGI (reference sequence). CDR3 sequence (DNA): TGTGCCAGCAGTTACGTGGGGGGTGGGAACACTGAAGCTTTCTTT. This gives the protein CASSYVGGGNTEAFF.

The J gene is TRBJ2-5, the V gene TRBV5-1; TRBD1 might be the D (5 bases). Trimming stripped 0 bases from V and 6 bases from J, with 12 bases between. Looked up from germline, CDR1 is SGHRS and CDR2 is YFSETQ. CDR3 size: 14 residues. The CDR3 bases are TGCGCCAGCAGCTTGGCAGGGCAGGAGAAGACCCAGTACTTC. Protein: CASSLAGQEKTQYF.

The chain couples TRBV19 to TRBJ2-7; D may be TRBD1 (6 bases). Trimming removed 5 bases from V and 2 bases from J, with 22 bases in between. The CDR3 has 17 residues. The germline V gene encodes CDR1 LNHDA and CDR2 SQIVND (reference sequence). DNA for the CDR3: TGTGCCAGTAGTTCGCGAGAGCTAGGGGGTACGACCTACGAGCAGTACTTC. This encodes CASSSRELGGTTYEQYF.

A remark on this clone: The same CDR3 arises from other DNA sequences in this sample as well. This chain links TRBV11-2 with TRBJ2-7; tentatively, D is TRBD1 (5 bases). This CDR3 region has 12 residues. The V gene lost 5 bases and the J gene lost 3 bases, with 8 bases spanning the gap. Germline V CDR1 and CDR2: SGHAT, FQNNGV. CDR3 region: CASSRDSYEQYF. The CDR3 bases are TGTGCCAGCAGCCGAGACAGCTACGAGCAGTACTTC.

The genes are TRBV5-6 and TRBJ2-1; TRBD2 aligns across 8 bases. In germline, CDR1 is SGHDT, CDR2 YYEEEE. The CDR3 sequence is 13 residues long. The trim removed 2 bases at V and 6 bases at J, leaving 1 base unmatched. The CDR3 region is CASSLGLANEQFF. The CDR3 coding sequence is TGTGCCAGCAGCTTAGGACTAGCCAATGAGCAGTTCTTC. Supplemented by reference TRBV5-6 and TRBJ2-1, the full variable domain reads DAGVTQSPTHLIKTRGQQVTLRCSPKSGHDTVSWYQQALGQGPQFIFQYYEEEERQRGNFPDRFSGHQFPNYSSELNVNALLLGDSALYLCASSLGLANEQFFGPGTRLTVL.

The chain has TRBV5-4 and TRBJ2-2, with 10 bases lining up with TRBD2. Germline trimming cut 0 bases from V and 6 bases from J; bases unmatched to any gene: 11. The CDR3 sequence is 18 residues long. In germline, CDR1 is SGHNT, CDR2 YYREEE (reference sequence). The CDR3 spells CASSLGAVASGRSGELFF. The CDR3 DNA sequence: TGTGCCAGCAGCTTGGGGGCCGTGGCTAGCGGGAGATCCGGGGAGCTGTTTTTT.

The chain employs TRBV6-1 and TRBJ1-5, with 10 bases fitting TRBD1. J lost 6 bases, V lost 4 bases, and 6 bases had no gene match. Germline V lookup: CDR1 MNHNS, CDR2 SASEGT. The length of the CDR3 is 15 residues. CDR3 nucleotides: TGTGCCAGCAGTGGGGACAGGGGTTCTCCTCAGCCCCAGCATTTT. Translated: CASSGDRGSPQPQHF.

This chain joins TRBV5-4 and TRBJ1-1; the D gene is possibly TRBD1 (5 bases). CDR3 length: 14 amino acids. In germline, CDR1 is SGHNT, CDR2 YYREEE (reference sequence). Trimming removed 4 bases at V and 1 base at J, with 11 bases between. The CDR3 nucleotides are TGTGCCAGCAGCCATAGGGGCCGGAACACTGAAGCTTTCTTT. Its translation is CASSHRGRNTEAFF.